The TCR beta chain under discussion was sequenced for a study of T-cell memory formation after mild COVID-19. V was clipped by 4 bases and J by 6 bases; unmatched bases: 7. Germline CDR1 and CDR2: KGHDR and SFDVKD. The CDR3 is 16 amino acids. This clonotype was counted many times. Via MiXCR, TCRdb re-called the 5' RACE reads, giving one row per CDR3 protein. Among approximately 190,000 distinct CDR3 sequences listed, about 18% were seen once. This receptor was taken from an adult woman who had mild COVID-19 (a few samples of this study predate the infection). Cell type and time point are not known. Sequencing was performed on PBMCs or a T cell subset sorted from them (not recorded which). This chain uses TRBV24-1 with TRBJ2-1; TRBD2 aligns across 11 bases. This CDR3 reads CATSDLRLAGPNEQFF. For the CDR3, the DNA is TGTGCCACCAGTGACCTCAGACTAGCGGGACCCAATGAGCAGTTCTTC.